This T cell receptor (beta chain) was captured in a study of blood T cell repertoires in COVID-19. Losses at the gene ends were 10 bases for V and 2 bases for J; bases not matched to a gene: 9. Germline-derived CDR1 and CDR2 are MNHNY and SVGAGI (reference sequence). This CDR3 spans 15 amino acids. This clone was seen only once. Sequenced by immunoSEQ multiplex PCR; TCRdb stores in-frame clones only, minus some. The table lists around 370,000 clones, about 89% of them singletons. The genes are TRBV6-6 and TRBJ2-3; 10 bases map to TRBD2. The receptor's source is a woman in her fifties or sixties with COVID-19, enrolled during active disease. Sequencing input: peripheral blood. In DNA, the CDR3 is TGTGCCACCCTACGCGGGACTAGCGACACAGATACGCAGTATTTT. This encodes CATLRGTSDTDTQYF.